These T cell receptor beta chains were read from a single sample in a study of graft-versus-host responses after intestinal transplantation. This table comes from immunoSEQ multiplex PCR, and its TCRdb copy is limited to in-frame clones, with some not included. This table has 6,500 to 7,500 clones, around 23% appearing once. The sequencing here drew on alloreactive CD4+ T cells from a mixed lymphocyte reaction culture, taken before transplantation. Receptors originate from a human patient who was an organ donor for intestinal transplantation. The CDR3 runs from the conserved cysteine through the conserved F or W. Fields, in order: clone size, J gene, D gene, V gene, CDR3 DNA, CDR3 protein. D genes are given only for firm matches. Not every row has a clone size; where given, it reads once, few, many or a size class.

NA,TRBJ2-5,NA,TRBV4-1,TGCGCCAGCAGCCAAAGCTATCGGGACCAAGAGACCCAGTACTTC,CASSQSYRDQETQYF
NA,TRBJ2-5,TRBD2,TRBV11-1,TGTGCCAGCGGGCCCGGGGGGTTAGCGGGAGGGCCGAAGACCCAGTACTTC,CASGPGGLAGGPKTQYF
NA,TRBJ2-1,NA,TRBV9,TGTGCCAGCAGCGTAGATCCTAGCGGCAGGGGGGAGCAGTTCTTC,CASSVDPSGRGEQFF
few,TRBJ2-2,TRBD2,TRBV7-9,TGTGCCAGCAGCTTAAGTAGATGGCTAGCGGGATCCGGGGAGCTGTTTTTT,CASSLSRWLAGSGELFF
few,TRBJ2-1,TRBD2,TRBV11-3,TGTGCCAGCAGCTTAGCGGGGACTATCGGGAGATACAATGAGCAGTTCTTC,CASSLAGTIGRYNEQFF
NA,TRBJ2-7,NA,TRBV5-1,TGCGCCAGCAGACGGGCCGGCTACGAGCAGTACTTC,CASRRAGYEQYF
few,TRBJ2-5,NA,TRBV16,TGTGCCAGCAGCCAATCACAGGTCCAAGAGACCCAGTACTTC,CASSQSQVQETQYF
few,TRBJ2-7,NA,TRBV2,TGTGCCAGCAGTCCCCGGAGAGGTGATACCTACGAGCAGTACTTC,CASSPRRGDTYEQYF
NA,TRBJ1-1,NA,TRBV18,TGTGCCAGCTCACCACGGCTTCTACCTCCTTTTATGAACACTGAAGCTTTCTTT,CASSPRLLPPFMNTEAFF
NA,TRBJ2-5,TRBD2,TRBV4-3,TGCGCCAGCAGCCAAGGACTAGCGGGAGGACAAGAGACCCAGTACTTC,CASSQGLAGGQETQYF
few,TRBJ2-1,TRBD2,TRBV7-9,TGTGCCAGCAGCCCGGGGACTAGCGGGAGGGCGCAGTTCTTC,CASSPGTSGRAQFF
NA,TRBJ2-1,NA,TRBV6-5,TGTGCCAGCAGGGGGTCCGGGAGCCCCTACAATGAGCAGTTCTTC,CASRGSGSPYNEQFF
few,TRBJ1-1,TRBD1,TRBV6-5,TGTGCCAGCGGGGGACAGGGCAGGGTCACTGAAGCTTTCTTT,CASGGQGRVTEAFF
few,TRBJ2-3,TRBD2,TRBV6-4,TGTGCCAGCAGTGAAGAAGCGGGGAGCACAGATACGCAGTATTTT,CASSEEAGSTDTQYF
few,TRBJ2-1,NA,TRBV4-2,TGTGCCAGCAGTCGACAGGTAAGCTCCTACAATGAGCAGTTCTTC,CASSRQVSSYNEQFF
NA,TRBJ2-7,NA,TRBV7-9,TGTGCCAGCAGGCCGTGGGAATGGACCTACGAGCAGTACTTC,CASRPWEWTYEQYF
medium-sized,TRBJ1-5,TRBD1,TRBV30,TGTGCCTGGAGTGTAGGGGGCTCGCAAAATCAGCCCCAGCATTTT,CAWSVGGSQNQPQHF
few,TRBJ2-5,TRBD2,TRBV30,TGTGCCTGGCAACTACTAGCGGGAGAGACCCAGTACTTC,CAWQLLAGETQYF
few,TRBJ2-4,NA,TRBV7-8,TGTGCCAGCAGCTTAGTGGCTAGCCCAAACAGGAACATTCAGTACTTC,CASSLVASPNRNIQYF
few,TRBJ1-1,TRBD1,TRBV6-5,TGTGCCAGCAGTTCGGACAGGGCCACTGAAGCTTTCTTT,CASSSDRATEAFF
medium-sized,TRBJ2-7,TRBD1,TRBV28,TGTGCCAGCAGACCCCGGGACAGAGCCTACGAGCAGTACTTC,CASRPRDRAYEQYF
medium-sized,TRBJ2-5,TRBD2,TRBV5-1,TGCGCCAGCAGCGTTCTAGCGGGAGTTCGGGAGACCCAGTACTTC,CASSVLAGVRETQYF
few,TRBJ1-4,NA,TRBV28,TGTGCCAGCAGTCTAGGGGGGAGGCGTGAAAAACTGTTTTTT,CASSLGGRREKLFF
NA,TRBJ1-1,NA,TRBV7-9,TGTGCCAGCAGCTTAGCCGGACAACCGGTCGGTGAAGCTTTCTTT,CASSLAGQPVGEAFF
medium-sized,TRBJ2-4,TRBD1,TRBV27,TGTGCCAGCAGCCTAGGAGGGACAGGGGTTAGAGCCAAAAACATTCAGTACTTC,CASSLGGTGVRAKNIQYF
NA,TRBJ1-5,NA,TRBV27,TGTGCCAGCGAATCGGATGATGCAAAGGGAAGCAATCAGCCCCAGCATTTT,CASESDDAKGSNQPQHF
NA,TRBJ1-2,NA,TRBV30,TGTGCCTGGAAGATGGGCGGGGGCTACACCTTC,CAWKMGGGYTF
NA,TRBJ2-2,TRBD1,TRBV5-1,TGCGCCAGCAGCTTGGGGGTAGGGGGCATCACCGGGGAGCTGTTTTTT,CASSLGVGGITGELFF
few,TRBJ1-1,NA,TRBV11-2,TGTGCCAGCAGCCAAGATCCACAGGCTAAAGCTTTCTTT,CASSQDPQAKAFF
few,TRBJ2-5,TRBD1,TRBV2,TGTGCCAGCGGACAGGGTAGAGAGACCCAGTACTTC,CASGQGRETQYF
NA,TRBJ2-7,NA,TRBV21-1,TGTGCCAGCAGTGGGGGAGCGGGAGGATACGAGCAGTACTTC,CASSGGAGGYEQYF
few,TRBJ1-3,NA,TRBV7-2,TGTGCCAGCAGCTTCGACGGCCACTCTGGAAACACCATATATTTT,CASSFDGHSGNTIYF
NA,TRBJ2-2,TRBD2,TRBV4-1,TGCGCCAGCAGCCATATGACTAGCGGGAGGGTCGGGGAGCTGTTTTTT,CASSHMTSGRVGELFF
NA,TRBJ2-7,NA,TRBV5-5,TGTGCCAGCAGCCTGAATTACGAGCAGTACTTC,CASSLNYEQYF
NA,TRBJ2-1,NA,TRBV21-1,TGTGCCAGCAGCACTGGGACAGGGAGCGTTGCGGTTCTCTACAATGAGCAGTTCTTC,CASSTGTGSVAVLYNEQFF
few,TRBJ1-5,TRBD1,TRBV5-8,TGTGCCAGCAGCCAGGACAGGGCTCAGCCCCAGCATTTT,CASSQDRAQPQHF
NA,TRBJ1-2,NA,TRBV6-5,TGTGCCGGCAGCCCGTGGGGACGGGCGAACTATGGCTACACCTTC,CAGSPWGRANYGYTF
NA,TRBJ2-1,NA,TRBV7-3,TGTGCCAGCAGCTTAACTAGCTACAATGAGCAGTTCTTC,CASSLTSYNEQFF
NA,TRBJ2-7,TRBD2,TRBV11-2,TGTGCCAGCAGCTTAGAGGGAGGGCGTGAGCAGTACTTC,CASSLEGGREQYF
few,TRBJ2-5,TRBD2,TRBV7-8,TGTGCCAGCAGCACCCTCGGGGGGGAGACCCAGTACTTC,CASSTLGGETQYF
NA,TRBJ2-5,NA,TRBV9,TGTGCCAGCAGCGCCTCGGGACACTCCAGAGAGACCCAGTACTTC,CASSASGHSRETQYF
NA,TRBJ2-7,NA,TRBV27,TGTGCCAGCAGGTTAACAGGGATCCCCTCCTACGAGCAGTACTTC,CASRLTGIPSYEQYF
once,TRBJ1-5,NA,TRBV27,TGTGCCAGCAGTTTTGGGGGTGATCCTCAGCCCCAGCATTTT,CASSFGGDPQPQHF
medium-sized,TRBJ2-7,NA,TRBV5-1,TGCGCCAGCAGCCGAGGGACTCACGGGGATTACGAGCAGTACTTC,CASSRGTHGDYEQYF
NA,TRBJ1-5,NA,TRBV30,TGTGCCTGGAGTCCAGGGAGCAATCAGCCCCAGCATTTT,CAWSPGSNQPQHF
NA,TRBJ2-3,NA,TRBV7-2,TGTGCCAGCACCACGGGACACGGGATACAGATAACGCAGTATTTT,CASTTGHGIQITQYF
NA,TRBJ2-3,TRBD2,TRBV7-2,TGTGCCAGCAGCTTAGTTCTCTTTAGCGGGAGGGTGGGGAATACGCAGTATTTT,CASSLVLFSGRVGNTQYF
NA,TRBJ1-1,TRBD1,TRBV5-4,TGTGCCAGCAGCCCCCGGACAGGGAGGTTAGCTGAAGCTTTCTTT,CASSPRTGRLAEAFF
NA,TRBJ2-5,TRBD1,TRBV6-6,TGTGCCAGCAGTTACGTGACAGGGGAGACCCAGTACTTC,CASSYVTGETQYF
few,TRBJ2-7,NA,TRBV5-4,TGTGCCAGCAGCCCGGTAGGCGGCTTGGGAGAGCAGTACTTC,CASSPVGGLGEQYF
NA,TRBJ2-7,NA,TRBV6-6,TGTGCCAGCAGAAGCCTATCCTACGAGCAGTACTTC,CASRSLSYEQYF
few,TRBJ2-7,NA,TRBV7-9,TGTGCCAGCAGCTTAGTCTGGACTGCAGGCGGTCTCGAGCAGTACTTC,CASSLVWTAGGLEQYF
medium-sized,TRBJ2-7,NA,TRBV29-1,TGCAGCGTTGAAGATCCCGGTTACGAGCAGTACTTC,CSVEDPGYEQYF